This TCR beta chain stems from a study of cytomegalovirus exposure and HLA in healthy donors. On this clone: The antigen is not known.

While the first cohort had 600 to 750 subjects, the donors belonged to the separate validation cohort of over a hundred subjects. This CDR3 is built from 13 residues. Germline assignment: CDR1 LNHDA and CDR2 SQIVND (reference sequence). The ends were cut back, 6 bases at V and 4 bases at J, with 10 bases in the middle. TCRdb keeps only in-frame clones here, not all; method: immunoSEQ multiplex PCR. Here the sample spans over 200,000 clones, 85% to 90% being singletons. Study outcomes and limitations: Both high specificity and high sensitivity reportedly marked the classifier's diagnosis of cytomegalovirus status. Investigators reported about 160 TCR beta chains as tied to cytomegalovirus. Some public TCRs appeared in many individuals, while most sequences were rare.

The sequencing input was PBMCs. This receptor was taken from a young woman in good health and CMV-seronegative. The chain links TRBV19 to TRBJ2-1; tentative D call: TRBD1 (5 bases). The CDR3 DNA is TGTGCCAGTAGCCCCGACAGATACAATGAGCAGTTCTTC. Encoded protein: CASSPDRYNEQFF.